The 5 T cell receptor beta chains below were found in one sample sequenced in a study of human T cells and chemical hapten exposure. TCRdb analysed the 5' RACE reads with MiXCR anew, one entry per CDR3 protein. The sample has around 140,000 distinct CDR3 sequences, around 4% seen once. Total RNA extraction was carried out from unfractionated whole blood. These receptors came from a female donor in good health.

Many counts were recorded for this clonotype. The genes are TRBV6-1 and TRBJ2-5; D call uncertain. CDR1 is MNHNS, CDR2 SASEGT, per germline. Trimming stripped 5 bases from V and 5 bases from J, with 15 bases between. The CDR3 consists of 14 residues. As DNA, the CDR3 is TGTGCCAGCAGTCCACCGGACCCTATGGAGACCCAGTACTTC. This sequence encodes CASSPPDPMETQYF.

This clonotype was picked up many times. This rearrangement joins TRBV5-6 to TRBJ2-3; perhaps TRBD2 as D (7 bases). In germline, CDR1 is SGHDT, CDR2 YYEEEE. CDR3 length equals 14 residues. V was cut by 7 bases and J by 0 bases, with 12 bases left in between. CDR3: CASWGGSSTDTQYF. CDR3 sequence (DNA): TGTGCCAGCTGGGGGGGCTCTAGCACAGATACGCAGTATTTT.

This CDR3 reads CASSFGGAREQFF. Here the CDR3 DNA reads TGCGCCAGCAGCTTCGGGGGGGCCCGTGAGCAGTTCTTC. The chain carries TRBV5-1 and TRBJ2-1; 8 bases are a match to TRBD2. The V gene's germline CDR1 is SGHRS and CDR2 YFSETQ. The CDR3 totals 13 residues. The J segment lost 9 bases and the V segment lost 2 bases, leaving 4 bases of the junction unmatched. Using reference TRBV5-1 and TRBJ2-1 for the parts outside the CDR3, the full variable domain is KAGVTQTPRYLIKTRGQQVTLSCSPISGHRSVSWYQQTPGQGLQFLFEYFSETQRNKGNFPGRFSGRQFSNSRSEMNVSTLELGDSALYLCASSFGGAREQFFGPGTRLTVL.

This clonotype came up many times. The chain uses TRBV10-3 and TRBJ1-3, with unresolved D. The length of the CDR3 is 12 residues. Looked up from germline, CDR1 is ENHRY and CDR2 is SYGVKD. Deletions cut 8 bases from V and 9 bases from J, with 14 bases between. For the CDR3, the DNA is TGTGCCATCTCAACAGATCGAACCACCATATATTTT. The encoded protein is CAISTDRTTIYF.

This clonotype came up many times. V gene TRBV18 combines with J gene TRBJ1-5, with 9 nucleotides matching TRBD1. The trim removed 4 bases at V and 7 bases at J, leaving 5 bases unmatched. CDR3 length equals 14 residues. Germline V lookup: CDR1 KGHSH, CDR2 LQKENI. Here the CDR3 reads CASSLQGAEQPQHF. The CDR3 DNA reads TGTGCCAGCTCACTACAGGGGGCAGAACAGCCCCAGCATTTT.